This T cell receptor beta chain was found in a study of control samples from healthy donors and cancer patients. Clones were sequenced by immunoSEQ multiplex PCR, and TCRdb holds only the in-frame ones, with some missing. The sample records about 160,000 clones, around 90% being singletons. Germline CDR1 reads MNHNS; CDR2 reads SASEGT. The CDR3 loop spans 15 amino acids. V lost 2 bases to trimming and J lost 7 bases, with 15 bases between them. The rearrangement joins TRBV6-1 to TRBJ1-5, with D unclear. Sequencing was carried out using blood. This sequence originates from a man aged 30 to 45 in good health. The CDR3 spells CASSEKWEGRQPQHF. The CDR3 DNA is TGTGCCAGCAGTGAAAAGTGGGAGGGAAGACAGCCCCAGCATTTT.